The present entry profiles one T cell receptor beta chain with its context. Its specificity is not known. This sample was included in a study of T cells after yellow fever vaccination. Looking at the study overall: SMART-Seq v4 Ultra Low Input served to prepare low-cell-number fractions. Study conclusions and caveats: CD4 and CD8 compartments shared a small share of clonotypes.

Template switching with 5'RACE generated the TCR cDNA and added a universal primer site and UMIs. TCRdb fed the 5' RACE reads into MiXCR, producing one record per CDR3 protein. The table lists a few hundred thousand distinct CDR3 sequences, 8.7% of them singletons, with over 3% in the top ten. The sample in question was CD4+ T cells sorted from PBMCs, obtained 5 days after the yellow fever booster vaccination. This clonotype originated in a young man who received the YFV17D yellow fever vaccine.

CDR3 bases: TGTGCCAGCTCACCACAACAGGAAGTGGATGGCTACACCTTC. Encoded protein: CASSPQQEVDGYTF. J is TRBJ1-2 and V is TRBV18, with D maybe TRBD1 (5 bases). Per the germline V gene, CDR1 is KGHSH and CDR2 is LQKENI. The V end lost 1 base, the J end lost 6 bases, and 12 bases lay between the germline ends. This CDR3 spans 14 amino acids.